This record looks at one T cell receptor beta chain sequence and its context. This entry belongs to a study of blood T cell repertoires in COVID-19. Using immunoSEQ multiplex PCR, the repertoire was profiled, and TCRdb retains in-frame clones only, with some absent. This repertoire shows over 95,000 clones, 70% to 90% found once; its top ten account for less than 3.5%. V gave up 0 bases and J gave up 1 base; unmatched junction bases: 7. CDR3 length: 17 amino acids. Per germline, CDR1 SGDLS and CDR2 YYNGEE. Sequencing input: peripheral blood. This rearrangement joins TRBV9 to TRBJ2-1, with 7 nucleotides matching TRBD1. The TCR was taken from a man aged 40-49 years with acute or convalescent COVID-19. The CDR3: CASSVAGQLVSYNEQFF. The DNA of the CDR3 is TGTGCCAGCAGCGTAGCGGGACAGCTCGTATCCTACAATGAGCAGTTCTTC.